The 13 T cell receptor beta chains in this list originate from one sample, sequenced in a study of T cells in Graves' hyperthyroidism and ophthalmopathy. Amplification of TCR beta CDR3 regions was performed using RNA transcripts as template. First-round RT-PCR with HTBI primers amplified the TCR CDR3 region. One entry per CDR3 protein results from TCRdb running MiXCR on the multiplex PCR reads. The sample holds around 700,000 distinct CDR3 sequences, around 40% seen once. The sequencing sample was made of blood. These TCRs come from a woman aged 40 to 55 with Graves' hyperthyroidism.

This rearrangement joins TRBV13 to TRBJ2-7; TRBD2 matches at 10 bases. This CDR3 comprises 18 residues. V lost 2 bases to trimming and J lost 0 bases; unmatched junction nucleotides: 10. Looked up from germline, CDR1 is PRHDT and CDR2 is FYEKMQ (reference sequence). The CDR3 nucleotides read TGTGCCAGCAGCTTAAGAGGTAGCGGGAGGTCCAGCTCCTACGAGCAGTACTTC. Translation: CASSLRGSGRSSSYEQYF. Full variable domain (remainder filled in from reference TRBV13 and TRBJ2-7): AAGVIQSPRHLIKEKRETATLKCYPIPRHDTVYWYQQGPGQDPQFLISFYEKMQSDKGSIPDRFSAQQFSDYHSELNMSSLELGDSALYFCASSLRGSGRSSSYEQYFGPGTRLTVT.

The chain links TRBV6-5 to TRBJ1-5; D may be TRBD1 (6 bases). CDR1 and CDR2 (germline): MNHEY, SVGAGI. This CDR3 is 14 amino acids long. Between the trimmed V and J ends, which lost 2 bases and 6 bases, there was a span of 11 bases. DNA for the CDR3: TGTGCCAGCAGTTACAACAGGGCGGGTCAGCCCCAGCATTTT. Protein: CASSYNRAGQPQHF.

This clonotype was observed at least ten times. The chain is built from TRBV7-2 and TRBJ2-7; D may be TRBD1 (6 bases). CDR1 is SGHTA and CDR2 is FQGNSA in the germline V gene. The germline V and J ends were trimmed by 0 bases and 1 base, with 10 bases remaining between them. There are 15 residues in the CDR3. CDR3 loop: CASSLAAGESYEQYF. The DNA for the CDR3 is TGTGCCAGCAGCTTAGCGGCAGGGGAGTCCTACGAGCAGTACTTC.

V gene TRBV5-1 combines with J gene TRBJ1-6, with D possibly matching TRBD1 (5 bases). Germline CDR1 is SGHRS and CDR2 is YFSETQ. The length of the CDR3 is 14 residues. With 0 bases removed from V and 13 bases from J, the gap between germline ends came to 14 bases. In nucleotides, the CDR3 is TGCGCCAGCAGCTTGGTTTCTGGGACCAACCCCCTCCACTTT. It translates to CASSLVSGTNPLHF.

This sequence joins TRBV20-1 and TRBJ2-7; TRBD2 matches 8 bases. CDR3 size: 13 residues. Trimming cost V 8 bases and J 2 bases; bases outside gene matches: 8. Germline CDR1 DFQATT, CDR2 SNEGSKA (reference sequence). CDR3: CSTRGGSPYEQYF. Written as DNA, the CDR3 is TGCAGTACTCGGGGGGGCTCCCCCTACGAGCAGTACTTC.

This sequence joins TRBV6-5 and TRBJ1-5, with a tentative D call TRBD1 (5 bases). This CDR3 contains 16 residues. CDR1 and CDR2 (germline): MNHEY, SVGAGI. V shed 5 bases and J shed 6 bases, with 20 bases lying between them. The CDR3 protein is CASSPAGFLYGQPQHF. The CDR3 DNA sequence: TGTGCCAGCAGTCCTGCAGGGTTTCTCTATGGTCAGCCCCAGCATTTT.

This clonotype was counted many times. The J gene is TRBJ2-6, the V gene TRBV7-3, with a weak D call TRBD2 (5 bases). The CDR3 sequence is 19 residues long. The V gene's germline CDR1 is SGHTA and CDR2 FQGTGA. Trimming pared 5 bases from V and 4 bases from J, leaving 24 bases between. CDR3 sequence (DNA): TGTGCCAGCAGCCCACGAGGGCTAGCTCCGTCGGGGGGGGCCAACGTCCTGACTTTC. Amino acids: CASSPRGLAPSGGANVLTF.

This clonotype was observed a handful of times. In DNA form, the CDR3 reads TGTGCCAGCAGCGCAGGAGCGGGGGCCCCCTACGAGCAGTACTTC. This encodes CASSAGAGAPYEQYF. J is TRBJ2-7 and V is TRBV7-8; 8 bases align to TRBD2. The germline V gene has CDR1 SGHVS and CDR2 FQNEAQ. This CDR3 has 15 residues. Trimming removed 5 bases from V and 2 bases from J; junction bases left unmatched: 8.

CDR3 sequence (DNA): TGTGCCAGCAGTTTAGGACACCCCGAGCAGTACTTC. Its protein is CASSLGHPEQYF. V is TRBV6-2 or TRBV6-3 and J is TRBJ2-7; D is perhaps TRBD1 (5 bases). CDR3 length equals 12 residues. Looked up from germline, CDR1 is MNHEY and CDR2 is SVGEGT. V was clipped by 4 bases and J by 6 bases, with 10 bases between them.

This clonotype was recorded many times. This sequence joins TRBV19 and TRBJ2-7; D is unresolved. Trimming shortened V by 6 bases and J by 4 bases, and 22 bases separated the two germline ends. The CDR3 is made up of 16 amino acids. Germline V CDR1 and CDR2: LNHDA, SQIVND (reference sequence). CDR3 DNA: TGTGCCAGTAGGGGCGGCGGCAGCTCAGGCCATTACGAGCAGTACTTC. It yields the protein CASRGGGSSGHYEQYF.

The DNA for the CDR3 is TGCGCCAGCAGTGAGGCAGGGATCCCGGGAGAGACCCAGTACTTC. Its translation: CASSEAGIPGETQYF. The rearrangement uses TRBV10-1 and TRBJ2-5; a weak D match, TRBD1 (5 bases). The CDR3 sequence is 15 residues long. The germline gives CDR1 WNHNN, CDR2 SYGVQD (reference sequence). Trimming took off 2 bases at V and 4 bases at J, with 14 bases between the two ends.

V is TRBV12-5 and J is TRBJ2-7, with D uncertain. The CDR3 loop spans 13 amino acids. Germline lookup yields CDR1 LGHNT and CDR2 FRNRAP. V lost 0 bases and J lost 1, with 4 bases in between. The CDR3 coding sequence is TGTGCTAGTGGTTTGGTGTCATCCTACGAGCAGTACTTC. Translated: CASGLVSSYEQYF.

This clonotype was picked up many times. The genes are TRBV2 and TRBJ2-6, with 7 bases that match TRBD1. V dropped 6 bases and J dropped 0; count of bases not matched to a gene: 2. Germline V CDR1 and CDR2: SNHLY, FYNNEI. CDR3 size: 15 residues. The CDR3 bases are TGTGCCAGCAGCGGGGACAGCTCTGGGGCCAACGTCCTGACTTTC. Translation gives CASSGDSSGANVLTF.